Given below is one TCR beta chain in context. These data are taken from a study of shared T cell receptors in the human thymus. Libraries were prepared by immunoSEQ multiplex PCR; TCRdb keeps only in-frame clonotypes and omits some of them. The repertoire has more than 550,000 clones, 80% to 90% of them found once; the top ten carry about 0.0098%. A further study also used this sample, focusing on human thymus T cells.

Sequencing input: thymocytes. The receptor comes from a girl under two years old with a congenital heart defect.

Here the CDR3 DNA reads TGTGCCAGTAGTCACCTACAGGGTAACTATGGCTACACCTTC. This translates into CASSHLQGNYGYTF. The chain is built from TRBV19 and TRBJ1-2, with D possibly TRBD1 on 6 matching bases. CDR1 and CDR2 from the germline V gene are LNHDA and SQIVND (reference sequence). Trimming stripped 5 bases from V and 1 base from J, with 11 bases between. The CDR3 consists of 14 residues.